This entry is about one T cell receptor beta chain. What it recognizes is unknown. With 6 bases removed from V and 0 bases from J, the gap between germline ends came to 8 bases. The CDR3 runs 13 residues. Germline CDR1 and CDR2: SGHTA and FQGNSA. These data come from a study of shared clonotypes between healthy human individuals. Overall study context: CD8 memory received one plate per donor, CD8 naive two, CD4 memory three and CD4 naive three.

As originally analysed: Junction-only immunoSEQ sequences carried no quality scores, so filtering differed. Measured with immunoSEQ multiplex PCR; TCRdb has only the in-frame clones, and not every one. V, J and clone size derive from that table, while D and trimming were established from the DNA sequence. This table has over a million clones, about four fifths appearing once. Study results and caveats: Non-shared clonotypes had lower generation probabilities than those shared by all four donors.

Recent vaccinations or acute infections were absent in the healthy HIV-negative adult donors. V is TRBV7-2 and J is TRBJ1-1; D is unclear. The TCR sequence derives from a man aged 18 to 35 in good health. Some clones in this sample may be carry-over from other donors' samples. The sample was memory CD4+ T cells from PBMCs. Noted subset: CD45RA-negative fraction. CDR3 region: CASRDFMNTEAFF. CDR3 DNA: TGTGCCAGCAGGGACTTTATGAACACTGAAGCTTTCTTT.